The present entry profiles one TCR beta chain with its context. From germline, CDR1 is KGHSH and CDR2 LQKENI. The CDR3 consists of 15 residues. V trimming: 1 base; J trimming: 6 bases; junction bases outside the gene matches: 7. This entry belongs to a study of blood T cell repertoires in COVID-19. Study-level information: The cDNA or gDNA used as material had been derived from T cells, B-cell-depleted T cells, or PBMCs.

The assay was immunoSEQ multiplex PCR, and TCRdb's table has in-frame clones only and misses some. The sample lists a few hundred thousand clones, 80% occurring once. The sample was peripheral blood. The sequence came from a human donor in a cohort sampled during active COVID-19. The chain is built from TRBV18 and TRBJ2-7; 9 bases are a match to TRBD1. The CDR3 protein is CASSPQRTGVGEQYF. Here the CDR3 DNA reads TGTGCCAGCTCACCACAGAGGACAGGGGTAGGCGAGCAGTACTTC.